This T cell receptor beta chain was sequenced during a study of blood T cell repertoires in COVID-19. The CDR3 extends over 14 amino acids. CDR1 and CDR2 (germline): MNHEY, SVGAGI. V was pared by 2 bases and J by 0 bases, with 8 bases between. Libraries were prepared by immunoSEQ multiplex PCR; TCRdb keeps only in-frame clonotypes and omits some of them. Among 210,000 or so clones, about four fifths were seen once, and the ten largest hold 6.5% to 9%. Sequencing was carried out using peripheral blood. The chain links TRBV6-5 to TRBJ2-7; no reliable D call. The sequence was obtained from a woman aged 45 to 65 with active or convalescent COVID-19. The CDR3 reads CASSYGVRSYEQYF. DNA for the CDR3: TGTGCCAGCAGTTACGGAGTACGCTCCTACGAGCAGTACTTC.